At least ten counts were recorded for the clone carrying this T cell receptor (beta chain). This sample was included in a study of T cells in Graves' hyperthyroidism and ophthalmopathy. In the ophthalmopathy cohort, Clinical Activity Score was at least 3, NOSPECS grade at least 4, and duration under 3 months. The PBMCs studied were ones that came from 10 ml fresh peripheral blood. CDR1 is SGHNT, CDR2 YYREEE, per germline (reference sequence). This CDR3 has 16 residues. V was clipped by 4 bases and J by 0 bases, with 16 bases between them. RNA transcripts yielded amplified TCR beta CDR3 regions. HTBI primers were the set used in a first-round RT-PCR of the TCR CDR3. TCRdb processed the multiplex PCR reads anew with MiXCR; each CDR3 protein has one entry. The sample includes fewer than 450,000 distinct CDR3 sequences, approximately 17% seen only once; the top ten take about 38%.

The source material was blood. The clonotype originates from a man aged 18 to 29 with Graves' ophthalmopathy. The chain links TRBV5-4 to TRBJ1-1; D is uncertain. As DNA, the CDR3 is TGTGCCAGCAGCAAGGACGGACGCCTTATGAACACTGAAGCTTTCTTT. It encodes CASSKDGRLMNTEAFF.